This paragraph reports one TCR beta chain. This sample was taken from a study of technical replicates of blood from a handful of donors. Data came from immunoSEQ multiplex PCR; TCRdb stores just in-frame clones and leaves some out. The table lists tens of thousands of clones, roughly 96% of them singletons, with 0.2% to 0.25% in the top ten. This TCR was recovered from a human donor in good health. The sequenced sample consisted of T cells isolated from PBMCs.

The CDR3 sequence is CASSDQGRGDTQYF. The DNA for the CDR3 is TGCGCCAGCAGTGATCAGGGAAGGGGAGATACGCAGTATTTT. This chain uses TRBV5-1 with TRBJ2-3; a weak D match, TRBD1 (5 bases). Germline lookup yields CDR1 SGHRS and CDR2 YFSETQ. Trimming pared 5 bases from V and 5 bases from J, leaving 15 bases between. CDR3 length: 14 residues.